A single sample is the source of the 17 T cell receptor beta chains below, sequenced in a study of blood T cell repertoires in COVID-19. Only in-frame clones appear in the TCRdb table, and some are missing; sequencing was by immunoSEQ multiplex PCR. This sample carries fewer than 350,000 clones, 90% of them seen once, and the ten largest clones take about 1.5%. Material: PBMCs or T cells enriched from blood (not recorded which). Receptors originate from a woman under 30 with acute COVID-19.

The chain has TRBV5-1 and TRBJ1-1; D ambiguous. There are 15 residues in the CDR3. Trimming cost V 4 bases and J 2 bases, with 15 bases left between them. The germline CDR1 and CDR2 sequences are SGHRS and YFSETQ. The CDR3 loop reads CASSPLLLINTEAFF. The CDR3 bases are TGCGCCAGCAGCCCACTACTCCTCATTAACACTGAAGCTTTCTTT.

J is TRBJ1-2 and V is TRBV11-1, with D maybe TRBD1 (5 bases). Trimming shortened V by 4 bases and J by 8 bases, and 20 bases separated the two germline ends. The CDR3 length is 15 residues. CDR1 and CDR2 from the germline V gene are SGHAT and FQDESV (reference sequence). In nucleotides, the CDR3 is TGTGCCAGCAGCTCCCCACGTACAGGATTCAGGGGCTACACCTTC. This sequence encodes CASSSPRTGFRGYTF.

The rearrangement joins TRBV15 to TRBJ1-5, with D unclear. Trimming shortened V by 0 bases and J by 1 base, and 10 bases separated the two germline ends. CDR3 size: 16 residues. Per the germline V gene, CDR1 is LNHNV and CDR2 is YYDKDF (reference sequence). The CDR3 DNA is TGTGCCACCAGCAGAGATAGGAGTAACAGCAATCAGCCCCAGCATTTT. It yields the protein CATSRDRSNSNQPQHF.

This clone was seen only once. This chain links TRBV5-4 with TRBJ2-7; a possible D gene is TRBD2 (6 bases). Germline V gene sequence: CDR1 SGHNT, CDR2 YYREEE (reference sequence). The CDR3 sequence is 16 residues long. V was clipped by 4 bases and J by 0 bases, with 17 bases between them. DNA of the CDR3: TGTGCCAGCAGCCCAAGCGGGCTAGCGTTCTCCTACGAGCAGTACTTC. The encoded protein is CASSPSGLAFSYEQYF.

This chain joins TRBV28 and TRBJ1-3; a possible D gene is TRBD1 (6 bases). Trimming pared 6 bases from V and 2 bases from J, leaving 11 bases between. Germline V gene sequence: CDR1 MDHEN, CDR2 SYDVKM. The CDR3 is 14 residues long. The CDR3 reads CASREQGAGNTIYF. The CDR3 region has the DNA TGTGCCAGCAGGGAACAGGGCGCTGGAAACACCATATATTTT.

The chain uses TRBV10-3 and TRBJ2-7; 9 bases fit TRBD2. Germline assignment: CDR1 ENHRY and CDR2 SYGVKD. This CDR3 is 13 amino acids long. The ends lost 3 bases at V and 9 bases at J; junction bases unmatched: 6. Written as DNA, the CDR3 is TGTGCCATCAGTGAAGGAGCGGGAGGAGGGCAGTACTTC. Protein product: CAISEGAGGGQYF.

Concerning this clone: This CDR3 is also generated by other DNA sequences in the sample. This chain links TRBV12-3 or TRBV12-4 with TRBJ2-7; D not certain. This CDR3 region has 13 residues. V lost 3 bases and J 1 base, leaving 7 bases between the germline ends. The CDR3 DNA follows: TGTGCCAGCAGTTTCCCCTCTTCCTACGAGCAGTACTTC. It codes for CASSFPSSYEQYF.

This clone was seen more than once but under ten times. The identical CDR3 is also encoded by other nucleotide sequences in the sample. Written as DNA, the CDR3 is TGTGCCAGTAGTATACAGGGGAACACTGAAGCTTTCTTT. Encoded protein: CASSIQGNTEAFF. The chain joins TRBV19 to TRBJ1-1; possible D gene TRBD1, 5 bases. From germline, CDR1 is LNHDA and CDR2 SQIVND (reference sequence). V shed 2 bases and J shed 1 base, with 5 bases lying between them. The CDR3 has 13 residues.

In this sample, this clone turned up once. This chain links TRBV24-1 with TRBJ2-5, with D possibly being TRBD1 (5 bases). The CDR3 length is 14 residues. Deletions cut 3 bases from V and 3 bases from J, with 10 bases between. Germline CDR1 and CDR2: KGHDR and SFDVKD. CDR3 in amino acids: CATSDHGREETQYF. In DNA, the CDR3 is TGTGCCACCAGTGATCACGGCAGGGAAGAGACCCAGTACTTC.

This clone was seen a few times. A read error may account for a junction end that differs from germline. The chain is built from TRBV7-9 and TRBJ1-2; 10 bases align to TRBD1. The V gene's germline CDR1 is SEHNR and CDR2 FQNEAQ (reference sequence). CDR3 size: 15 residues. DNA for the CDR3: TGTGCCAGCAGACCCCATGGGGGACAGGGGATCTCCCTGGGTTTC. It codes for CASRPHGGQGISLGF.

This sequence joins TRBV6-4 and TRBJ2-1; 9 bases fit TRBD1. The CDR3 contains 15 residues. The J segment lost 2 bases and the V segment lost 3 bases, leaving 2 bases of the junction unmatched. CDR1 is MRHNA, CDR2 SNTAGT, per germline. CDR3 in amino acids: CASSERTGAYNEQFF. CDR3 nucleotides: TGTGCCAGCAGTGAAAGGACAGGGGCCTACAATGAGCAGTTCTTC.

This clone was observed a single time. The rearrangement uses TRBV5-1 and TRBJ2-7; a possible D gene is TRBD2 (6 bases). The CDR3 extends over 15 amino acids. Trimming removed 0 bases at V and 6 bases at J, with 16 bases between. Per germline, CDR1 SGHRS and CDR2 YFSETQ. DNA for the CDR3: TGCGCCAGCAGCTTGGAGGTAGCGGTGGCGGGCGAGCAGTACTTC. This sequence encodes CASSLEVAVAGEQYF.

The chain carries TRBV7-3 and TRBJ1-1; D may be TRBD1 (5 bases). There are 13 residues in the CDR3. Germline V gene lookup returns CDR1 SGHTA and CDR2 FQGTGA. Trimming shortened V by 3 bases and J by 7 bases, and 12 bases separated the two germline ends. Here the CDR3 reads CASSFIGGSEAFF. The CDR3 region has the DNA TGTGCCAGCAGCTTTATTGGGGGGAGTGAAGCTTTCTTT.

A single count supports this clone. The genes are TRBV3-1 (or the pseudogene TRBV3-2) and TRBJ2-1, with D possibly TRBD1 on 9 matching bases. Between the trimmed V and J ends, which lost 6 bases and 5 bases, there was a span of 23 bases. The CDR3 runs to 17 residues. Germline V gene data show CDR1 as LGHDT and CDR2 as YNNKEL (reference sequence). The CDR3 reads CASRLTGGAGGHNEQFF. As DNA, the CDR3 is TGTGCCAGCAGGTTGACAGGGGGGGCGGGAGGTCACAATGAGCAGTTCTTC.

This chain links TRBV29-1 with TRBJ1-2, with 9 bases that match TRBD1. After removal of 5 bases from V and 7 bases from J, the junction contained 11 bases not matched to a gene. CDR1 is SQVTM and CDR2 is ANQGSEA in the germline V gene. The CDR3 extends over 14 amino acids. The DNA of the CDR3 is TGCAGCGTTTTTTCGGGACAGGGTTTCGGTGGCTACACCTTC. This encodes CSVFSGQGFGGYTF.

This sequence joins TRBV6-5 and TRBJ2-3; unclear D gene. V was clipped by 1 base and J by 2 bases, with 7 bases between them. Germline-derived CDR1 and CDR2 are MNHEY and SVGAGI. The CDR3 covers 14 residues. Here the CDR3 reads CASSYLGYTDTQYF. CDR3 DNA sequence: TGTGCCAGCAGTTACTTGGGCTACACAGATACGCAGTATTTT.

With regard to this clone: A junction boundary mismatches the germline segment, possibly from a read error. This chain uses TRBV2 with TRBJ2-3, with D hard to call. From germline, CDR1 is SNHLY and CDR2 FYNNEI. The CDR3 is 12 residues long. The CDR3 nucleotides read TGCTCAGCGAGAATGTACACAGATACGCAGTATTTT. Its translation: CSARMYTDTQYF.